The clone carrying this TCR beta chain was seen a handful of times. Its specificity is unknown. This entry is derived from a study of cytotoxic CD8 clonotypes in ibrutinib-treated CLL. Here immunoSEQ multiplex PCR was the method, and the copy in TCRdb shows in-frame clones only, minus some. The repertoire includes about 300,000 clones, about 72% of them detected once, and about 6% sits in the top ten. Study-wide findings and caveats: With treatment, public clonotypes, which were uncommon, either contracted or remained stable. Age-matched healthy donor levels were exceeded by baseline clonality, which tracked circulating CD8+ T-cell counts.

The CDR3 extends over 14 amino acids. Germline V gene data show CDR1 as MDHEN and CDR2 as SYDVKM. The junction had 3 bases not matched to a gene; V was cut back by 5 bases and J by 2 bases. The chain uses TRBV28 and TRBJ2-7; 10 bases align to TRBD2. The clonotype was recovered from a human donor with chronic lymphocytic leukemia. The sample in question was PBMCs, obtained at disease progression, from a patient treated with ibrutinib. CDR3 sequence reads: CASSQLAGAYEQYF. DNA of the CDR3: TGTGCCAGCAGTCAGCTAGCGGGGGCCTACGAGCAGTACTTC. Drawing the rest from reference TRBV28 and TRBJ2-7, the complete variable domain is DVKVTQSSRYLVKRTGEKVFLECVQDMDHENMFWYRQDPGLGLRLIYFSYDVKMKEKGDIPEGYSVSREKKERFSLILESASTNQTSMYLCASSQLAGAYEQYFGPGTRLTVT.